The 9 T cell receptor beta chains in this list originate from one sample, sequenced in a study of CD4 T cells in relation to SARS-CoV-2 and coronaviruses (TCRdb year 2021). Library generation was performed with the immunoSEQ multiplex PCR assay. TCRdb stores this immuneACCESS table with in-frame sequences only. Part of the clones is absent; in the studies checked, under half of the shortfall reflects unresolved V genes, and no reason is known for the rest. The sample table shows about 27,000 clones, and 60% to 85% are seen once. 21% of the sample lies in the top ten. No antigen has been identified for these receptors. CD4+ T cells from unexposed donors were collected before the COVID-19 pandemic (2011-2018). After 10 to 11 days of culture, CD4+ T cells were isolated with the EasySep CD4+ T cell isolation kit. Material for sequencing was CD4+ T cells from PBMCs, cultured in vitro. The source is a human donor in good health.

The chain uses TRBV5-4 and TRBJ2-5, with a weak D call TRBD1 (6 bases). The germline V gene has CDR1 SGHNT and CDR2 YYREEE (reference sequence). Trimming removed 1 base from V and 5 bases from J, with 15 bases in between. CDR3 length: 15 amino acids. The CDR3 DNA reads as TGTGCCAGCAGCTTGAAGTCAGGGGCGTGGGAGACCCAGTACTTC. It yields the protein CASSLKSGAWETQYF.

CDR3 bases: TGTGCCAGCAGCCGAGGTGAAGCGGGGGGGCAAGAGACCCAGTACTTC. Translated, it gives CASSRGEAGGQETQYF. The chain employs TRBV7-9 and TRBJ2-5; 10 nucleotides agree with TRBD2. The CDR3 totals 16 residues. Trimming at V came to 5 bases and at J to 2 bases, leaving 8 bases not matched to a gene. Germline assignment: CDR1 SEHNR and CDR2 FQNEAQ (reference sequence). The whole variable domain, filled in from reference TRBV7-9 and TRBJ2-5, reads DTGVSQNPRHKITKRGQNVTFRCDPISEHNRLYWYRQTLGQGPEFLTYFQNEAQLEKSRLLSDRFSAERPKGSFSTLEIQRTEQGDSAMYLCASSRGEAGGQETQYFGPGTRLLVL.

The CDR3 reads CASSLTTGQAVKKLFF. For the CDR3, the DNA is TGTGCCAGCAGCCTTACTACGGGACAGGCAGTGAAGAAACTGTTTTTT. The chain links TRBV7-9 to TRBJ1-4; the match to TRBD1 covers 8 bases. V lost 5 bases and J lost 11; bases outside the gene matches: 16. Germline lookup yields CDR1 SEHNR and CDR2 FQNEAQ (reference sequence). The CDR3 is made up of 16 amino acids. The full variable domain, with the rest looked up from reference TRBV7-9 and TRBJ1-4, is DTGVSQNPRHKITKRGQNVTFRCDPISEHNRLYWYRQTLGQGPEFLTYFQNEAQLEKSRLLSDRFSAERPKGSFSTLEIQRTEQGDSAMYLCASSLTTGQAVKKLFFGSGTQLSVL.

This clone appeared a single time. J is TRBJ2-3 and V is TRBV10-3, with a possible D match to TRBD1 (6 bases). The CDR3 has 12 amino acids. The germline V gene has CDR1 ENHRY and CDR2 SYGVKD. V was pared by 8 bases and J by 3 bases, with 9 bases between. CDR3 nucleotide sequence: TGTGCCATCCAGGACAGAACAGATACGCAGTATTTT. Protein: CAIQDRTDTQYF.

The rearrangement joins TRBV9 to TRBJ2-3; 7 bases match TRBD2. The trim removed 0 bases at V and 5 bases at J, leaving 6 bases unmatched. The CDR3 extends over 15 amino acids. Germline lookup yields CDR1 SGDLS and CDR2 YYNGEE. The CDR3 protein is CASSVVGRAKDTQYF. In DNA, the CDR3 is TGTGCCAGCAGCGTAGTAGGGAGGGCCAAAGATACGCAGTATTTT.

By its share, this clone is medium-sized. The chain has TRBV19 and TRBJ2-3, with 7 bases matching TRBD2. V dropped 11 bases and J dropped 6; count of bases not matched to a gene: 8. From germline, CDR1 is LNHDA and CDR2 SQIVND (reference sequence). The CDR3 length is 12 residues. CDR3 DNA sequence: TGTGCCTCCTGGGACTACATCGATACGCAGTATTTT. It is translated as CASWDYIDTQYF.

The chain carries TRBV19 and TRBJ2-2; 9 bases line up with TRBD1. V was clipped by 11 bases and J by 8 bases; unmatched bases: 9. The CDR3 is made up of 13 amino acids. Germline V gene sequence: CDR1 LNHDA, CDR2 SQIVND (reference sequence). Written as DNA, the CDR3 is TGTGCCGGGGGACAGGGAGAGGTGGGGGAGCTGTTTTTT. This encodes CAGGQGEVGELFF. The full variable domain, rest sourced from reference TRBV19 and TRBJ2-2, is DGGITQSPKYLFRKEGQNVTLSCEQNLNHDAMYWYRQDPGQGLRLIYYSQIVNDFQKGDIAEGYSVSREKKESFPLTVTSAQKNPTAFYLCAGGQGEVGELFFGEGSRLTVL.

The chain has TRBV6-2 or TRBV6-3 and TRBJ2-3, with 13 bases that match TRBD2. Germline assignment: CDR1 MNHEY and CDR2 SVGEGT. The CDR3 loop spans 17 amino acids. The trim removed 2 bases at V and 6 bases at J, leaving 8 bases unmatched. The CDR3 loop reads CASSYGKLAGGPDTQYF. CDR3 DNA: TGTGCCAGCAGTTACGGGAAACTAGCGGGAGGGCCGGATACGCAGTATTTT.

This clone was recorded a few times. The V and J genes are TRBV6-6 and TRBJ2-3, with D maybe TRBD2 (5 bases). The germline V and J ends were trimmed by 2 bases and 14 bases, with 17 bases remaining between them. The CDR3 spans 13 residues. Germline loops: CDR1 MNHNY, CDR2 SVGAGI (reference sequence). The CDR3 nucleotides are TGTGCCAGCAGTTACGAAAGGAGGCGGGCTCCGTATTTT. Its protein product is CASSYERRRAPYF.